This record concerns one TCR beta chain sequence. Its matching antigen is unknown. The source of the sample is a study of shared clonotypes between healthy human individuals. The study's findings and limits: It was expected that sequencing depth would affect clonotype sharing among donors. Investigators collected only blood, and repertoires in tissues likely differ.

TCRdb's copy holds only in-frame clones and misses some; the assay was immunoSEQ multiplex PCR. The sample holds approximately 1.9 million clones, 90% to 95% seen once. V gave up 5 bases and J gave up 3 bases; unmatched junction bases: 7. The CDR3 consists of 15 residues. Germline V gives CDR1 MNHEY, CDR2 SMNVEV (reference sequence). Cells designated naive CD8 were CD45RO-negative and were positively selected for CCR7, with terminally differentiated effector memory CD45RA+ cells excluded. The TCR comes from a man younger than 35 in good health. Some clones in this sample may be carry-over from other donors' samples. This chain uses TRBV27 with TRBJ1-1, with 9 bases aligning to TRBD1. Sequencing used naive CD8+ T cells from PBMCs. CDR3 amino acids: CASSTRTGEHTEAFF. The CDR3 nucleotides read TGTGCCAGCAGTACCCGGACAGGGGAGCACACTGAAGCTTTCTTT.